Listed here are 27 T cell receptor beta chains from one sample, sequenced in a study of blood T cell repertoires in COVID-19. TCRdb keeps only in-frame clones here, not all; method: immunoSEQ multiplex PCR. In the table there are around 150,000 clones, 65% to 90% of which are singletons. Sequencing used peripheral blood. These receptors originate from a man between 65 and 80 years old with acute or convalescent COVID-19.

This clone appeared once. The chain combines TRBV6-2 or TRBV6-3 with TRBJ2-2, with D tentatively TRBD1 (5 bases). The CDR3 has 12 residues. Germline CDR1 reads MNHEY; CDR2 reads SVGEGT. V lost 5 bases and J lost 6, with 7 bases in between. CDR3 bases: TGTGCCAGCAGTCAGGGTCCCGGGGAGCTGTTTTTT. This codes for CASSQGPGELFF.

The chain joins TRBV14 to TRBJ2-7; D is ambiguous. The CDR3 extends over 14 amino acids. The germline CDR1 and CDR2 sequences are SGHDN and FVKESK. Trimming left V 0 bases short and J 0 bases short, with 6 bases between. The CDR3 sequence: CASSQDPGSYEQYF. CDR3 in DNA: TGTGCCAGCAGCCAAGACCCGGGCTCCTACGAGCAGTACTTC. Full variable domain (missing parts from reference TRBV14 and TRBJ2-7): EAGVTQFPSHSVIEKGQTVTLRCDPISGHDNLYWYRRVMGKEIKFLLHFVKESKQDESGMPNNRFLAERTGGTYSTLKVQPAELEDSGVYFCASSQDPGSYEQYFGPGTRLTVT.

In its sample, this clone was seen once. The chain couples TRBV6-5 to TRBJ2-1, with TRBD2 identical over 11 bases. This CDR3 comprises 15 residues. Germline assignment: CDR1 MNHEY and CDR2 SVGAGI. J lost 7 bases, V lost 2 bases, and 4 bases had no gene match. The DNA for the CDR3 is TGTGCCAGCAGTTACACGAGACTAGCGGGAAATGAGCAGTTCTTC. This encodes CASSYTRLAGNEQFF.

In regard to this clone: Other DNA sequences in this sample translate to the same CDR3. CDR3: CASSLRSGSTDTQYF. The CDR3 DNA is TGTGCCAGCAGCCTTCGGAGCGGGAGTACAGATACGCAGTATTTT. This chain uses TRBV3-1 (or the pseudogene TRBV3-2) with TRBJ2-3; 8 positions match TRBD2. The germline gives CDR1 LGHDT, CDR2 YNNKEL (reference sequence). The CDR3 sequence is 15 residues long. The J segment lost 3 bases and the V segment lost 4 bases, leaving 6 bases of the junction unmatched.

The chain links TRBV6-5 to TRBJ2-7; the match to TRBD1 covers 9 bases. Trimming took 2 bases from V and 3 from J; bases not matched to a gene: 8. CDR3 length: 16 residues. Germline CDR1 is MNHEY and CDR2 is SVGAGI. The CDR3 is CASSYLPGQGIYEQYF. The DNA for the CDR3 is TGTGCCAGCAGTTACCTTCCGGGACAGGGAATCTACGAGCAGTACTTC.

This clone was detected only a few times. Here the CDR3 DNA reads TGCGCCAGCAGCCAAGTCCGGGGGACAGGGCAAACCTACGAGCAGTACTTC. This codes for CASSQVRGTGQTYEQYF. The chain combines TRBV4-1 with TRBJ2-7; 9 bases are a match to TRBD1. The V gene end was trimmed by 1 base and the J gene end by 2 bases; junction bases not matched to a gene: 9. Germline assignment: CDR1 MGHRA and CDR2 YSYEKL. The length of the CDR3 is 17 residues.

This clone appeared once. The rearrangement joins TRBV19 to TRBJ2-2; 7 bases map to TRBD2. The germline V gene encodes CDR1 LNHDA and CDR2 SQIVND (reference sequence). The CDR3 is 13 amino acids. After removal of 3 bases from V and 11 bases from J, the junction contained 6 bases not matched to a gene. CDR3 DNA: TGTGCCAGTAGTATCGCGTCGGGGGGAGAGCTGTTTTTT. This translates into CASSIASGGELFF.

The chain uses TRBV7-2 and TRBJ2-1; D is ambiguous. The V and J ends lost 2 bases and 9 bases respectively, with 14 bases between them. Per germline, CDR1 SGHTA and CDR2 FQGNSA. CDR3 length equals 14 residues. CDR3 nucleotide sequence: TGTGCCAGCAGCTTAAATGGCCTACCGGGTGAGCAGTTCTTC. It is translated as CASSLNGLPGEQFF. The full variable domain, its missing parts supplied by reference TRBV7-2 and TRBJ2-1, is GAGVSQSPSNKVTEKGKDVELRCDPISGHTALYWYRQSLGQGLEFLIYFQGNSAPDKSGLPSDRFSAERTGGSVSTLTIQRTQQEDSAVYLCASSLNGLPGEQFFGPGTRLTVL.

This chain links TRBV7-8 with TRBJ1-5; 8 nucleotides match TRBD1. The V segment lost 2 bases and the J segment 7 bases; nucleotides outside the gene matches: 7. CDR3 length equals 15 residues. Germline V lookup: CDR1 SGHVS, CDR2 FQNEAQ. DNA of the CDR3: TGTGCCAGCAGCTTAAAAGACAGGGGAGGCCAGCCCCAGCATTTT. Encoded protein: CASSLKDRGGQPQHF.

This chain links TRBV11-2 with TRBJ2-1, with 12 bases aligning to TRBD2. Germline lookup yields CDR1 SGHAT and CDR2 FQNNGV. J gave up 6 bases and V 5 bases, and 8 bases lay outside the gene matches. There are 16 residues in the CDR3. CDR3 sequence: CASSRQLAGGLNEQFF. The CDR3 region has the DNA TGTGCCAGCAGCCGACAACTAGCGGGAGGCCTCAATGAGCAGTTCTTC.

The J gene is TRBJ2-7, the V gene TRBV20-1; 9 positions agree with TRBD2. Germline V gene lookup returns CDR1 DFQATT and CDR2 SNEGSKA (reference sequence). The length of the CDR3 is 15 residues. Trimming cost V 3 bases and J 0 bases; bases outside gene matches: 6. CDR3: CSASRLAGNSYEQYF. The CDR3 bases are TGCAGTGCTAGTCGGCTAGCGGGAAACTCCTACGAGCAGTACTTC.

The chain has TRBV9 and TRBJ2-2, with unresolved D. Per the germline V gene, CDR1 is SGDLS and CDR2 is YYNGEE. Trimming pared 0 bases from V and 3 bases from J, leaving 12 bases between. The CDR3 loop spans 16 amino acids. CDR3 amino acids: CASSVGAAADTGELFF. The CDR3 DNA reads TGTGCCAGCAGCGTAGGGGCAGCCGCTGACACCGGGGAGCTGTTTTTT.

The chain links TRBV6-5 to TRBJ2-1; 8 nucleotides align to TRBD1. Germline V CDR1 and CDR2: MNHEY, SVGAGI. This CDR3 contains 16 residues. J gave up 8 bases and V 1 base, and 10 bases lay outside the gene matches. CDR3 DNA: TGTGCCAGCAGTTACTTACAGGGGGGCTCACATGATGAGCAGTTCTTC. This translates into CASSYLQGGSHDEQFF.

The V call is TRBV11-2, the J call TRBJ2-5, with TRBD1 matching over 10 bases. Germline values: CDR1 SGHAT, CDR2 FQNNGV. Germline trimming cut 5 bases from V and 4 bases from J; bases unmatched to any gene: 7. The CDR3 has 15 residues. The CDR3 loop reads CASSPRTGGTETQYF. For the CDR3, the DNA is TGTGCCAGCAGCCCCCGGACAGGGGGGACAGAGACCCAGTACTTC.

CDR3 DNA: TGTGCCAGCAGCTTCGACGACAGACAAGAGACCCAGTACTTC. This codes for CASSFDDRQETQYF. This chain uses TRBV7-9 with TRBJ2-5, with D perhaps TRBD1 (5 bases). CDR1 SEHNR and CDR2 FQNEAQ come from the germline V gene (reference sequence). CDR3 length equals 14 residues. V was trimmed by 3 bases and J by 2 bases, leaving 10 bases between them.

This clone was recorded once. V and J are TRBV5-8 and TRBJ1-5; D not resolved. V was shortened by 5 bases and J by 4 bases, with 7 bases between the two germline ends. This CDR3 comprises 12 residues. In germline, CDR1 is SGHTS, CDR2 YDEGEE. The CDR3 nucleotides are TGTGCCAGCAGACAAACGAATCAGCCCCAGCATTTT. Translating it yields CASRQTNQPQHF. The full variable domain, rest sourced from reference TRBV5-8 and TRBJ1-5, is EAGVTQSPTHLIKTRGQQATLRCSPISGHTSVYWYQQALGLGLQFLLWYDEGEERNRGNFPPRFSGRQFPNYSSELNVNALELEDSALYLCASRQTNQPQHFGDGTRLSIL.

The V and J genes are TRBV5-1 and TRBJ2-7; TRBD2 agrees at 14 bases. Germline V CDR1 and CDR2: SGHRS, YFSETQ. This CDR3 is built from 18 residues. V was clipped by 3 bases and J by 0 bases; unmatched bases: 8. The CDR3 sequence: CASSSGLAGGPSSYEQYF. As DNA, the CDR3 is TGCGCCAGCAGCTCCGGACTAGCGGGAGGACCGAGCTCCTACGAGCAGTACTTC.

V and J are TRBV5-6 and TRBJ2-7, with 9 bases lining up with TRBD1. In germline, CDR1 is SGHDT, CDR2 YYEEEE. The CDR3 extends over 14 amino acids. Trimming took 3 bases from V and 3 from J; bases not matched to a gene: 4. CDR3 nucleotide sequence: TGTGCCAGCAGCTCCGGGACAGGGCGCTACGAGCAGTACTTC. Protein product: CASSSGTGRYEQYF.

This clone was detected a few times. This chain connects TRBV9 to TRBJ2-1; 10 bases align to TRBD1. The CDR3 sequence is 16 residues long. The V gene end was trimmed by 0 bases and the J gene end by 8 bases; junction bases not matched to a gene: 8. Per germline, CDR1 SGDLS and CDR2 YYNGEE. CDR3 sequence reads: CASSVEGDRGIDEQFF. CDR3 DNA sequence: TGTGCCAGCAGCGTAGAGGGGGACAGGGGAATCGATGAGCAGTTCTTC.

There are a few counts of this clone. This sequence joins TRBV10-3 and TRBJ1-6, with a tentative D call TRBD1 (6 bases). Trimming left V 6 bases short and J 7 bases short, with 16 bases between. There are 15 residues in the CDR3. Germline CDR1 is ENHRY and CDR2 is SYGVKD. The CDR3 DNA sequence: TGTGCCATCAGCGACATGGACAGTGCCAATTCACCCCTCCACTTT. It translates to CAISDMDSANSPLHF.

In this sample, this clone turned up once. V gene TRBV28 combines with J gene TRBJ1-5; tentative D call: TRBD1 (5 bases). Trimming stripped 6 bases from V and 4 bases from J, with 10 bases between. This CDR3 contains 13 residues. The V gene's germline CDR1 is MDHEN and CDR2 SYDVKM. The CDR3 spells CASRPPGNQPQHF. The DNA for the CDR3 is TGTGCCAGCAGGCCTCCAGGGAATCAGCCCCAGCATTTT. The full variable domain, its missing parts supplied by reference TRBV28 and TRBJ1-5, is DVKVTQSSRYLVKRTGEKVFLECVQDMDHENMFWYRQDPGLGLRLIYFSYDVKMKEKGDIPEGYSVSREKKERFSLILESASTNQTSMYLCASRPPGNQPQHFGDGTRLSIL.

This chain uses TRBV27 with TRBJ2-7, with unresolved D. Trimming stripped 4 bases from V and 5 bases from J, with 24 bases between. Germline loops: CDR1 MNHEY, CDR2 SMNVEV (reference sequence). The CDR3 has 17 residues. The CDR3 DNA sequence: TGTGCCAGCAGTTCCTTTTTTACAATCGGGTATCCTGACGAGCAGTACTTC. Residues: CASSSFFTIGYPDEQYF.

This sequence joins TRBV28 and TRBJ1-5, with 7 bases fitting TRBD1. Germline-derived CDR1 and CDR2 are MDHEN and SYDVKM. The CDR3 extends over 13 amino acids. V dropped 10 bases and J dropped 5; count of bases not matched to a gene: 8. The CDR3 reads CANGRGKDQPQHF. The CDR3 DNA reads TGTGCCAACGGCAGGGGGAAGGATCAGCCCCAGCATTTT.

This clone was recorded once. The chain joins TRBV6-2 or TRBV6-3 to TRBJ2-7; 11 bases fit TRBD1. There are 15 residues in the CDR3. Germline CDR1 MNHEY, CDR2 SVGEGT. J gave up 3 bases and V 2 bases, and 3 bases lay outside the gene matches. The CDR3 spells CASSYGGTGGYEQYF. The DNA of the CDR3 is TGTGCCAGCAGTTACGGGGGGACAGGGGGCTACGAGCAGTACTTC.

The V and J genes are TRBV24-1 and TRBJ2-5, with D maybe TRBD1 (6 bases). This CDR3 comprises 15 residues. Germline V gene data show CDR1 as KGHDR and CDR2 as SFDVKD. V was pared by 3 bases and J by 5 bases, with 15 bases between. CDR3 DNA sequence: TGTGCCACCAGTGATGCGACAGGCCTTGGCGAGACCCAGTACTTC. This translates into CATSDATGLGETQYF.

The V call is TRBV5-1, the J call TRBJ2-3, with 7 bases lining up with TRBD1. This CDR3 spans 18 amino acids. Germline assignment: CDR1 SGHRS and CDR2 YFSETQ. V lost 0 bases, J lost 0 bases, and 10 bases stayed unmatched. CDR3 DNA sequence: TGCGCCAGCAGCTTGGGCCAGTGGGGACAGCGCAGCACAGATACGCAGTATTTT. Protein: CASSLGQWGQRSTDTQYF.

This rearrangement joins TRBV24-1 to TRBJ2-7; no reliable D call. In germline, CDR1 is KGHDR, CDR2 SFDVKD. The V end lost 3 bases, the J end lost 2 bases, and 7 bases lay between the germline ends. This CDR3 comprises 13 residues. The CDR3 loop reads CATSDPDTYEQYF. The CDR3 DNA sequence: TGTGCCACCAGTGATCCCGACACCTACGAGCAGTACTTC.